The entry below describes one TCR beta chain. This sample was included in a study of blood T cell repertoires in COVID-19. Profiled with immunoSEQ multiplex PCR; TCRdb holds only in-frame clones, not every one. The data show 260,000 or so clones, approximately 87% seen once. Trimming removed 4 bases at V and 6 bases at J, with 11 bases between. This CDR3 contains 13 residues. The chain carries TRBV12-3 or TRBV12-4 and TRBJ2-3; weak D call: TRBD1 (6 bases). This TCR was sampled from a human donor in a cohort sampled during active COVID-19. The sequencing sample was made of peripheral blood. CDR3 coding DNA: TGTGCCAGCAGTTCAACAGGGTCCGATACGCAGTATTTT. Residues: CASSSTGSDTQYF.